These T cell receptor beta chains were read from a single sample in a study of blood T cells in healthy people across ages. TCRdb re-analysed the 5' RACE reads in MiXCR, keeping a single row per CDR3 protein. The data hold about 1.1 million distinct CDR3 sequences, with approximately 38% observed a single time. The sequenced sample consisted of blood. The receptor source for this set is a man aged 18 to 29 in good health. Both conserved end residues are part of each CDR3. A D gene is named only where the DNA matches it firmly. Some rows have no size entry. The others give once, few or many, or a class for an expanded clone.

V gene: TRBV12-3/TRBV12-4
clone size: few
D gene: NA
J gene: TRBJ2-1
CDR3 DNA: TGTGCCAGCAGTTTGGAGGGACAGTGGGTCGACAATGAGCAGTTCTTC
CDR3 protein: CASSLEGQWVDNEQFF

V gene: TRBV5-5
clone size: NA
D gene: NA
J gene: TRBJ1-6
CDR3 DNA: TGTGCCAGCAGCTTGGTGGCGAGTGGAAATTCACCCCTCCACTTT
CDR3 protein: CASSLVASGNSPLHF

V gene: TRBV20-1
clone size: NA
D gene: TRBD1
J gene: TRBJ2-3
CDR3 DNA: TGCAGTGCTGGGGTGGACAGGGCAGATACGCAGTATTTT
CDR3 protein: CSAGVDRADTQYF

V gene: TRBV4-3
clone size: few
D gene: NA
J gene: TRBJ1-2
CDR3 DNA: TGCGCCAGCAGCCACCACGTTGGTTGGGCCGGGGTTTTTAAGGGCTACACCTTC
CDR3 protein: CASSHHVGWAGVFKGYTF

V gene: TRBV20-1
clone size: few
D gene: TRBD1
J gene: TRBJ1-5
CDR3 DNA: TGCAGTGCTGGGGACAGGTATAGCAATCAGCCCCAGCATTTT
CDR3 protein: CSAGDRYSNQPQHF

V gene: TRBV7-3
clone size: once
D gene: NA
J gene: TRBJ1-2
CDR3 DNA: TGTGCCAGCAGCTTAAGTTCAGCGTCTAACTATGGCTACACCTTC
CDR3 protein: CASSLSSASNYGYTF

V gene: TRBV2
clone size: NA
D gene: NA
J gene: TRBJ2-3
CDR3 DNA: TGTGCCAGCAGTTCGAATCAGCCAGTGCAGTATTTT
CDR3 protein: CASSSNQPVQYF

V gene: TRBV2
clone size: NA
D gene: NA
J gene: TRBJ2-7
CDR3 DNA: TGTGCCACCGGGGACTCCAACTCCTACGAGCAGTACTTC
CDR3 protein: CATGDSNSYEQYF

V gene: TRBV28
clone size: NA
D gene: NA
J gene: TRBJ1-1
CDR3 DNA: TGTGCCAGCAGTTCCGTTCTCGGCACTGAAGCTTTCTTT
CDR3 protein: CASSSVLGTEAFF

V gene: TRBV4-3
clone size: NA
D gene: NA
J gene: TRBJ1-1
CDR3 DNA: TGCGCCAGCAGCCAGGTGGTGGAAAGTAACACTGAAGCTTTCTTT
CDR3 protein: CASSQVVESNTEAFF

V gene: TRBV3-1
clone size: NA
D gene: NA
J gene: TRBJ2-1
CDR3 DNA: TGTGCCAGCAGCGGGGGCCGTGGTAAGTTCTTC
CDR3 protein: CASSGGRGKFF

V gene: TRBV9
clone size: few
D gene: NA
J gene: TRBJ2-3
CDR3 DNA: TGTGCCAGCAGCGTAGGCAGCGCATCTAGCACAGATACGCAGTATTTT
CDR3 protein: CASSVGSASSTDTQYF

V gene: TRBV20-1
clone size: NA
D gene: TRBD2
J gene: TRBJ2-7
CDR3 DNA: TGCAGTGCTAGAGCGCCCGAGCAAGCGGGGGGCTACGAGCAGTACTTC
CDR3 protein: CSARAPEQAGGYEQYF

V gene: TRBV9
clone size: few
D gene: NA
J gene: TRBJ1-2
CDR3 DNA: TGTGCCAGCAGCGTAGGACGGGACACTACGTATGGCTACACCTTC
CDR3 protein: CASSVGRDTTYGYTF

V gene: TRBV20-1
clone size: NA
D gene: NA
J gene: TRBJ1-1
CDR3 DNA: TGCAGTGCTAGAGAAGCGACAGGCCCTTCGAACACTGAAGCTTTCTTT
CDR3 protein: CSAREATGPSNTEAFF

V gene: TRBV7-9
clone size: many
D gene: TRBD2
J gene: TRBJ2-7
CDR3 DNA: TGTGCCAGCAGCTTTTTGGTGGGGCCTGGACTAGGCTACGAGCAGTACTTC
CDR3 protein: CASSFLVGPGLGYEQYF

V gene: TRBV10-3
clone size: NA
D gene: TRBD1
J gene: TRBJ2-1
CDR3 DNA: TGTGCCATCAGTGTGACAGGGAACGAGCAGTTCTTC
CDR3 protein: CAISVTGNEQFF

V gene: TRBV9
clone size: few
D gene: TRBD1
J gene: TRBJ1-4
CDR3 DNA: TGTGCCAGCAGCGCCGGACAGGGTGATGAAAAACTGTTTTTT
CDR3 protein: CASSAGQGDEKLFF

V gene: TRBV5-1
clone size: few
D gene: TRBD2
J gene: TRBJ2-1
CDR3 DNA: TGCGCCAGCGCTCCGGGACTAGCGGGGGGGCTTAATGAGCAGTTCTTC
CDR3 protein: CASAPGLAGGLNEQFF

V gene: TRBV29-1
clone size: many
D gene: TRBD2
J gene: TRBJ2-1
CDR3 DNA: TGCAGCCTAGCGGGGGGAACTTCAAATGAGCAGTTCTTC
CDR3 protein: CSLAGGTSNEQFF

V gene: TRBV20-1
clone size: NA
D gene: TRBD1
J gene: TRBJ2-5
CDR3 DNA: TGCAGTGCTAGTCGTGGGACAGGGTTTAGGGAGACCCAGTACTTC
CDR3 protein: CSASRGTGFRETQYF

V gene: TRBV12-3/TRBV12-4
clone size: NA
D gene: NA
J gene: TRBJ2-7
CDR3 DNA: TGTGCCAGCAGGGACCCCTATACCTACGAGCAGTACTTC
CDR3 protein: CASRDPYTYEQYF

V gene: TRBV20-1
clone size: few
D gene: TRBD2
J gene: TRBJ2-3
CDR3 DNA: TGCAGTGCTAGAGCGCCCAGCGGGGGGGGGATAGATACGCAGTATTTT
CDR3 protein: CSARAPSGGGIDTQYF

V gene: TRBV19
clone size: NA
D gene: NA
J gene: TRBJ1-5
CDR3 DNA: TGTGCCAGTAGTACGGACAGTCCGCAGCCCCAGCATTTT
CDR3 protein: CASSTDSPQPQHF

V gene: TRBV2
clone size: NA
D gene: TRBD2
J gene: TRBJ2-1
CDR3 DNA: TGTGCCAGCAGTGAACGGGGGGGGATTCGACACAATGAGCAGTTCTTC
CDR3 protein: CASSERGGIRHNEQFF

V gene: TRBV12-3/TRBV12-4
clone size: NA
D gene: TRBD2
J gene: TRBJ2-3
CDR3 DNA: TGTGCCAGCAGCCTCAGACTAGCGGGGGGGCGTGAGCACACAGATACGCAGTATTTT
CDR3 protein: CASSLRLAGGREHTDTQYF